A selection of T cell receptor beta chains follows, all from one sample in a study of T cells after yellow fever vaccination. TCRdb re-called the 5' RACE reads through MiXCR, storing one row per CDR3 protein. The table lists a few hundred thousand distinct CDR3 sequences, 7.5% to 9% of them singletons. The material was CD4+ T cells sorted from PBMCs, obtained 5 days after the yellow fever booster vaccination. The origin of the receptors is a man between 18 and 35 years old who received the YFV17D yellow fever vaccine. The CDR3 runs from the conserved cysteine through the conserved F or W. D genes are given only for firm matches. Expanded clones are given a class, and other clones once, few, many or no size at all.

J gene	D gene	clone size	V gene	CDR3 DNA	CDR3 protein
TRBJ2-1	.	many	TRBV18	TGTGCCAGCTCACCACCGGGCAGGCTGAACAATGAGCAGTTCTTC	CASSPPGRLNNEQFF
TRBJ2-4	.	.	TRBV7-2	TGTGCCAGCAGCTTAGACCGGTCAGGGAGAAACATTCAGTACTTC	CASSLDRSGRNIQYF
TRBJ2-5	.	few	TRBV7-8	TGTGCCAGCAGCCCCCAGGGAGTTCTAGAGACCCAGTACTTC	CASSPQGVLETQYF
TRBJ1-1	TRBD1	.	TRBV12-3/TRBV12-4	TGTGCCATCCATCCTACACAGGGGGCGACTGAAGCTTTCTTT	CAIHPTQGATEAFF
TRBJ2-5	TRBD2	many	TRBV5-1	TGCGCCAGCAGCCCCGGGGGGGTTAAAGAGACCCAGTACTTC	CASSPGGVKETQYF
TRBJ1-1	.	few	TRBV9	TGTGCCAGCAGCGGGGAAGCCACTGAAGCTTTCTTT	CASSGEATEAFF
TRBJ1-1	.	few	TRBV6-2/TRBV6-3	TGTGCCAGCAGTTTGGGACATCAGCGCACTGAAGCTTTCTTT	CASSLGHQRTEAFF
TRBJ2-2	.	.	TRBV12-3/TRBV12-4	TGTGCCTCGCGGGCGGCGGGTTTCACCGGGGAGCTGTTTTTT	CASRAAGFTGELFF
TRBJ1-3	.	many	TRBV25-1	TGTGCCAGCACCGGGAGCTCTGGAAACACCATATATTTT	CASTGSSGNTIYF
TRBJ2-1	TRBD2	many	TRBV5-1	TGCGCCAGCAGTCCCTCTAGCGGCGGTACGTCCTACAATGAGCAGTTCTTC	CASSPSSGGTSYNEQFF
TRBJ1-2	TRBD1	many	TRBV9	TGTGCCAGCAGCGTAGCTTCGAGAGGGGGCCCTTCAGGCTACACCTTC	CASSVASRGGPSGYTF
TRBJ1-1	.	.	TRBV20-1	TGCAGTGCGAGACGTCCGGGGAGCATGAACACTGAAGCTTTCTTT	CSARRPGSMNTEAFF
TRBJ2-1	.	.	TRBV7-9	TGTGCCAGCGGACGGGCCCTGGGACACACTGAGCAGTTCTTC	CASGRALGHTEQFF
TRBJ1-5	.	.	TRBV12-3/TRBV12-4	TGTGCCAGCGGCGTTGGTCGTGAACAGCCCCAGCATTTT	CASGVGREQPQHF
TRBJ2-7	.	.	TRBV4-3	TGCGCCAGCAGCCGGGACGAAGGCTACGAGCAGTACTTC	CASSRDEGYEQYF
TRBJ2-1	TRBD1	many	TRBV6-2/TRBV6-3	TGTGCCAGCAGAACCTACAGGGGGGAATCCTACAATGAGCAGTTCTTC	CASRTYRGESYNEQFF
TRBJ2-7	TRBD1	many	TRBV11-2	TGTGCCAGCAGCTTACTCCCGGGACAGGTCTACGAGCAGTACTTC	CASSLLPGQVYEQYF
TRBJ2-5	TRBD2	few	TRBV6-1	TGTGCCAGCAGCGGGACTAGCGCGGAGACCCAGTACTTC	CASSGTSAETQYF
TRBJ1-1	.	.	TRBV6-5	TGTGCCAGCAGTTACCCGAGCGGGGGGTCGGAAGCTTTCTTT	CASSYPSGGSEAFF
TRBJ1-1	.	few	TRBV2	TGTGCCAGCAGTACACCCAGACGGAGAAACACTGAAGCTTTCTTT	CASSTPRRRNTEAFF
TRBJ2-7	.	few	TRBV12-3/TRBV12-4	TGTGCCAGCGGACTGACAGCAGCCTCCTACGAGCAGTACTTC	CASGLTAASYEQYF
TRBJ1-6	.	.	TRBV6-6	TGTGCCAGCAGTTGGGACTCGGTTTCCTATAATTCACCCCTCCACTTT	CASSWDSVSYNSPLHF
TRBJ1-6	.	few	TRBV4-3	TGCGCCAGCAGCCAAGGAACCCGCGTCTATAATTCACCCCTCCACTTT	CASSQGTRVYNSPLHF
TRBJ2-5	TRBD2	.	TRBV4-3	TGCGCCAGCAGCCAAAAGTCTAGCGGGGCCCAAGAGACCCAGTACTTC	CASSQKSSGAQETQYF
TRBJ2-5	.	many	TRBV7-2	TGTGCCAGCAGCTTGCTAGCAAGGGAGACCCAGTACTTC	CASSLLARETQYF
TRBJ2-4	TRBD2	few	TRBV19	TGTGCCAGTAGTCCAGCGGGGGGGACGAACATTCAGTACTTC	CASSPAGGTNIQYF
TRBJ1-2	.	.	TRBV7-9	TGTGCCAGCAGCCTGCTAGGGGCTCCTGGCTACACCTTC	CASSLLGAPGYTF
TRBJ2-1	.	many	TRBV29-1	TGCAGCGACCGGATACAGACGGGGCCCAATGAGCAGTTCTTC	CSDRIQTGPNEQFF
TRBJ1-1	TRBD1	few	TRBV19	TGTGCCAGTAATAAATTGGGACAGGTGAACACTGAAGCTTTCTTT	CASNKLGQVNTEAFF
TRBJ2-6	.	many	TRBV9	TGTGCCAGCAGCGTAGCTACGGAATACGCCTGGGTCCTGACTTTC	CASSVATEYAWVLTF
TRBJ1-5	.	.	TRBV7-2	TGTGCCAGCAGCTTGATCAGAGGCAATCAGCCCCAGCATTTT	CASSLIRGNQPQHF
TRBJ2-3	.	few	TRBV6-5	TGTGCCACCACAGGGACCACAGATACGCAGTATTTT	CATTGTTDTQYF
TRBJ1-2	TRBD1	many	TRBV5-1	TGCGCCAGCAGCTTGGTAGAGACAGGGGGCGAGTATGGCTACACCTTC	CASSLVETGGEYGYTF
TRBJ1-4	.	.	TRBV21-1	TGTGCCAGCAGGCGCCGGACAGCCACTAATGAAAAACTGTTTTTT	CASRRRTATNEKLFF
TRBJ2-1	.	few	TRBV6-6	TGTGCCAGCAGTTACTCTACACGGGGGAATGAGCAGTTCTTC	CASSYSTRGNEQFF
TRBJ2-7	TRBD1	many	TRBV4-2	TGTGCCAGCAGCCAAGAAGGACAGGGGGCCGGTGAGCAGTACTTC	CASSQEGQGAGEQYF
TRBJ2-3	TRBD1	few	TRBV12-3/TRBV12-4	TGTGCCAGCACTCCTAGGGGGCTAATCCGTGATACGCAGTATTTT	CASTPRGLIRDTQYF
TRBJ1-1	TRBD1	many	TRBV6-1	TGTGCCAGCGGCCCCCGGGACAGGTCGAACACTGAAGCTTTCTTT	CASGPRDRSNTEAFF
TRBJ1-6	TRBD1	.	TRBV2	TGTGCCAGCATGACCGGACAGGGAGACTCACCCCTCCACTTT	CASMTGQGDSPLHF
TRBJ2-4	TRBD1	.	TRBV20-1	TGCAGTGCTAGTGCCGGGACAGACAAAAACATTCAGTACTTC	CSASAGTDKNIQYF
TRBJ1-4	.	many	TRBV5-5	TGTGCCAGCAGCGCATCGGCAACAGGGTACACTAATGAAAAACTGTTTTTT	CASSASATGYTNEKLFF
TRBJ1-1	.	few	TRBV5-5	TGTGCCAGCAGCTTACCTGCCACTGAAGCTTTCTTT	CASSLPATEAFF
TRBJ2-1	TRBD2	.	TRBV5-1	TGCGCCAGCAGCTTGGTTAGCGGGGGTCACAATGAGCAGTTCTTC	CASSLVSGGHNEQFF
TRBJ1-2	.	.	TRBV20-1	TGCAGTGCTCTTCCAGGGAATAACTATGGCTACACCTTC	CSALPGNNYGYTF
TRBJ2-5	.	.	TRBV14	TGTGCCAGCAGCCTCCTCCCGGGGCAAGGGAAAGAGACCCAGTACTTC	CASSLLPGQGKETQYF
TRBJ1-2	.	few	TRBV15	TGTGCCACCAGCAGAGTTCCGGGAACTAACTATGGCTACACCTTC	CATSRVPGTNYGYTF
TRBJ1-3	TRBD1	.	TRBV3-1	TGTGCCAGCAGTCGACAGGGTGAAAACACCATATATTTT	CASSRQGENTIYF
TRBJ1-5	TRBD1	many	TRBV7-6	TGTGCCAGCAGCCTGGGGACAGGGGGCAATCAGCCCCAGCATTTT	CASSLGTGGNQPQHF
TRBJ1-4	.	.	TRBV7-9	TGTGCCAGCAGCTTCTCGGTGAATGAAAAACTGTTTTTT	CASSFSVNEKLFF
TRBJ1-2	TRBD1	.	TRBV5-1	TGCGCCAGCAGCCCGGACAGGGGAAATGGCTACACCTTC	CASSPDRGNGYTF
TRBJ1-1	.	few	TRBV5-1	TGCGCCAGCAGCTTGGCCAAGGGGATGAACACTGAAGCTTTCTTT	CASSLAKGMNTEAFF
TRBJ2-7	TRBD2	.	TRBV20-1	TGCAGTGCTTACGTAGCGGGGGGGCCCCTCGAGCAGTACTTC	CSAYVAGGPLEQYF
TRBJ2-5	.	many	TRBV4-1	TGCGCCAGCAGCTCCGTCTCTTATAGCCGACAAGTCCTGTACTTC	CASSSVSYSRQVLYF
TRBJ1-1	.	.	TRBV20-1	TGCAGTGCTGGAGACAGAGTGGGAGCTTTCTTT	CSAGDRVGAFF
TRBJ2-5	.	many	TRBV6-6	TGTGCCAGCAACCACCAAGAGACCCAGTACTTC	CASNHQETQYF
TRBJ2-7	.	few	TRBV7-9	TGTGCCAGCAGCCGGACCCGCTCCGAGCAGTACTTC	CASSRTRSEQYF
TRBJ2-1	.	few	TRBV12-3/TRBV12-4	TGTGCCAGCAGTTCCCTGCGGGGCCATAGGAATGAGCAGTTCTTC	CASSSLRGHRNEQFF
TRBJ1-2	.	many	TRBV6-5	TGTGCCAGCAGTTCAGTCGGGGAATACTATGGCTACACCTTC	CASSSVGEYYGYTF
TRBJ2-3	.	many	TRBV5-1	TGCGCCAGCAGCCGCCGGGAGACAGATACGCAGTATTTT	CASSRRETDTQYF
TRBJ2-7	.	.	TRBV6-2/TRBV6-3	TGTGCCACTGCAGCGCACAGCTCCTACGAGCAGTACTTC	CATAAHSSYEQYF